A single sample is the source of the 26 T cell receptor beta chains below, sequenced in a study of cytomegalovirus exposure and HLA in healthy donors. TCRdb's table, derived via immunoSEQ multiplex PCR, lists solely in-frame clones and lacks some. The sample records around 230,000 clones, roughly 86% being singletons. What was sequenced was PBMCs. Receptor source: a woman between 25 and 40 years old in good health and CMV-seropositive.

This sequence joins TRBV29-1 and TRBJ1-2; 11 bases match TRBD1. V dropped 5 bases and J dropped 7; count of bases not matched to a gene: 15. The germline gives CDR1 SQVTM, CDR2 ANQGSEA. The CDR3 totals 16 residues. The CDR3 nucleotides are TGCAGCGTTCCCCTCTTCACCGGGACAGGGGGGCTTGGCTACACCTTC. This codes for CSVPLFTGTGGLGYTF.

The V gene is TRBV4-2, the J gene TRBJ2-3, with TRBD2 matching 9 bases. The germline gives CDR1 LGHNA, CDR2 YNFKEQ. The CDR3 totals 18 residues. V dropped 2 bases and J dropped 1; count of bases not matched to a gene: 10. CDR3 DNA sequence: TGTGCCAGCAGCCAACCACTATGGCGGGAGGGTGGCACAGATACGCAGTATTTT. Residues: CASSQPLWREGGTDTQYF.

The chain combines TRBV4-2 with TRBJ2-3; D perhaps matches TRBD1 (5 bases). The CDR3 is made up of 18 amino acids. Germline values: CDR1 LGHNA, CDR2 YNFKEQ. V was shortened by 3 bases and J by 3 bases, with 22 bases between the two germline ends. The CDR3 sequence: CASSQFPQVGAGTDTQYF. The CDR3 DNA is TGTGCCAGCAGCCAGTTTCCCCAGGTTGGGGCCGGGACAGATACGCAGTATTTT.

V gene TRBV6-4 combines with J gene TRBJ2-7; TRBD1 is a possible D gene (6 bases). Trimming left V 8 bases short and J 0 bases short, with 11 bases between. Germline-derived CDR1 and CDR2 are MRHNA and SNTAGT. This CDR3 has 13 residues. The CDR3: CASGTQVSYEQYF. The CDR3 region has the DNA TGTGCCAGCGGGACACAAGTCTCCTACGAGCAGTACTTC.

The J gene is TRBJ2-7, the V gene TRBV19; the match to TRBD1 covers 11 bases. The germline V gene encodes CDR1 LNHDA and CDR2 SQIVND (reference sequence). The CDR3 contains 17 residues. V shed 3 bases and J 3 bases; nucleotides not matched to a gene: 10. Here the CDR3 reads CASSIFSRDRGYYEQYF. In DNA, the CDR3 is TGTGCCAGTAGTATCTTTTCCCGGGACAGGGGGTACTACGAGCAGTACTTC. Supplemented by reference TRBV19 and TRBJ2-7, the full variable domain reads DGGITQSPKYLFRKEGQNVTLSCEQNLNHDAMYWYRQDPGQGLRLIYYSQIVNDFQKGDIAEGYSVSREKKESFPLTVTSAQKNPTAFYLCASSIFSRDRGYYEQYFGPGTRLTVT.

V is TRBV4-1 and J is TRBJ2-7; no firm D call. CDR1 and CDR2 from the germline V gene are MGHRA and YSYEKL. Trimming stripped 1 base from V and 4 bases from J, with 14 bases between. The CDR3 length is 15 residues. The CDR3 DNA sequence: TGCGCCAGCAGCCAAGTTCTGAGGTCAAGTTACGAGCAGTACTTC. It translates to CASSQVLRSSYEQYF.

V gene TRBV5-1 combines with J gene TRBJ2-3, with TRBD2 matching over 10 bases. The J segment lost 1 base and the V segment lost 3 bases, leaving 5 bases of the junction unmatched. The CDR3 is made up of 16 amino acids. Germline V gives CDR1 SGHRS, CDR2 YFSETQ. The CDR3 is CASSSPGTSGTDTQYF. CDR3 DNA sequence: TGCGCCAGCAGCTCCCCCGGGACTAGCGGCACAGATACGCAGTATTTT.

The rearrangement uses TRBV6-5 and TRBJ2-1; 7 positions agree with TRBD2. CDR3 length: 15 amino acids. J was trimmed by 9 bases and V by 2 bases; bases with no gene match: 10. Germline V CDR1 and CDR2: MNHEY, SVGAGI. The CDR3 reads CASSYAGEGVREQFF. The CDR3 DNA sequence: TGTGCCAGCAGTTACGCGGGAGAAGGGGTCCGTGAGCAGTTCTTC.

The chain is built from TRBV10-3 and TRBJ2-7; D ambiguous. The CDR3 loop spans 13 amino acids. Per germline, CDR1 ENHRY and CDR2 SYGVKD. V was clipped by 9 bases and J by 7 bases, with 19 bases between them. The CDR3 loop is CAIRHNIQAEQYF. The CDR3 nucleotides are TGTGCCATTCGACACAATATCCAGGCGGAGCAGTACTTC.

The J gene is TRBJ2-3, the V gene TRBV5-1, with 10 bases fitting TRBD1. V lost 0 bases to trimming and J lost 4 bases; unmatched junction nucleotides: 5. The CDR3 contains 16 residues. CDR1 is SGHRS and CDR2 is YFSETQ in the germline V gene. The CDR3 sequence is CASSLATTGGPDTQYF. Written as DNA, the CDR3 is TGCGCCAGCAGCTTGGCCACGACAGGGGGCCCAGATACGCAGTATTTT.

The chain uses TRBV28 and TRBJ2-5, with D unresolved. The CDR3 loop spans 10 amino acids. Germline loops: CDR1 MDHEN, CDR2 SYDVKM. V lost 10 bases to trimming and J lost 3 bases, with 6 bases between them. DNA of the CDR3: TGTGCCACCTTAAAAGAGACCCAGTACTTC. It is translated as CATLKETQYF.

This chain joins TRBV5-1 and TRBJ2-2, with 7 bases matching TRBD1. The CDR3 has 16 residues. Germline V gene sequence: CDR1 SGHRS, CDR2 YFSETQ. V lost 3 bases and J lost 0; bases outside the gene matches: 5. DNA for the CDR3: TGCGCCAGCAGCTGGATAGGGACAGCGAACACCGGGGAGCTGTTTTTT. It codes for CASSWIGTANTGELFF. Full variable domain (rest looked up from reference TRBV5-1 and TRBJ2-2): KAGVTQTPRYLIKTRGQQVTLSCSPISGHRSVSWYQQTPGQGLQFLFEYFSETQRNKGNFPGRFSGRQFSNSRSEMNVSTLELGDSALYLCASSWIGTANTGELFFGEGSRLTVL.

This clone was counted a few times. V is TRBV5-1 and J is TRBJ2-2, with no clear D. Trimming removed 6 bases from V and 0 bases from J, with 12 bases in between. The germline CDR1 and CDR2 sequences are SGHRS and YFSETQ. CDR3 size: 15 residues. Here the CDR3 DNA reads TGCGCCAGCAAGTCTCTACAGACGAACACCGGGGAGCTGTTTTTT. Translated: CASKSLQTNTGELFF.

In its sample, this clone was seen a few times. At the DNA level, this CDR3 is encoded by other sequences in the same sample as well. The chain joins TRBV13 to TRBJ2-2; 7 bases line up with TRBD1. J lost 4 bases, V lost 3 bases, and 2 bases had no gene match. Germline V gene lookup returns CDR1 PRHDT and CDR2 FYEKMQ (reference sequence). The CDR3 covers 14 residues. CDR3 coding DNA: TGTGCCAGCAGCTTTGACAGGGCCACCGGGGAGCTGTTTTTT. It translates to CASSFDRATGELFF.

A word on this clone: This same CDR3 is encoded by further DNA sequences in the sample. This chain uses TRBV6-6 with TRBJ2-7, with D tentatively TRBD1 (5 bases). Germline V gene sequence: CDR1 MNHNY, CDR2 SVGAGI (reference sequence). The CDR3 is 14 amino acids. V dropped 0 bases and J dropped 2 bases, with 8 bases sitting between them. This chain's CDR3 is CASSYSGQTYEQYF. CDR3 DNA sequence: TGTGCCAGCAGTTACTCTGGACAAACCTACGAGCAGTACTTC.

CDR3 sequence reads: CASSVGTGPYEQYF. In DNA form, the CDR3 reads TGTGCCAGCAGCGTAGGTACAGGTCCCTACGAGCAGTACTTC. This sequence joins TRBV9 and TRBJ2-7; D may be TRBD1 (5 bases). The CDR3 spans 14 residues. V lost 0 bases, J lost 2 bases, and 9 bases lay in between. Germline values: CDR1 SGDLS, CDR2 YYNGEE.

The genes are TRBV5-5 and TRBJ1-5, with D hard to call. The CDR3 sequence is 15 residues long. The ends were cut back, 0 bases at V and 0 bases at J, with 7 bases in the middle. Germline assignment: CDR1 SGHKS and CDR2 YYEKEE (reference sequence). CDR3 nucleotides: TGTGCCAGCAGCTTGGAGCCTTATAGCAATCAGCCCCAGCATTTT. Its protein is CASSLEPYSNQPQHF.

This chain links TRBV27 with TRBJ2-1; D is possibly TRBD2 (6 bases). V lost 3 bases, J lost 5 bases, and 11 bases lay in between. CDR3 length equals 14 residues. Germline CDR1 and CDR2: MNHEY and SMNVEV (reference sequence). The CDR3 DNA follows: TGTGCCAGCAGTTTCGGGGGATCCGACAATGAGCAGTTCTTC. It translates to CASSFGGSDNEQFF.

This clone was seen only a few times. J is TRBJ2-1 and V is TRBV4-1; D is ambiguous. Between the trimmed V and J ends, which lost 6 bases and 0 bases, there was a span of 9 bases. This CDR3 has 14 amino acids. Per germline, CDR1 MGHRA and CDR2 YSYEKL. DNA for the CDR3: TGCGCCAGCAGAAGCGCCTCCTCCTACAATGAGCAGTTCTTC. Amino acids: CASRSASSYNEQFF.

The rearrangement joins TRBV6-1 to TRBJ2-7; perhaps TRBD2 as D (6 bases). Trimming left V 3 bases short and J 7 bases short, with 22 bases between. The CDR3 extends over 16 amino acids. CDR1 is MNHNS and CDR2 is SASEGT in the germline V gene. The CDR3 DNA reads as TGTGCCAGCAGTGACGGCTTTACTAGCCCTAGGAGTGAGCAGTACTTC. This encodes CASSDGFTSPRSEQYF.

The J gene is TRBJ1-1, the V gene TRBV10-3; D gene ambiguous. The CDR3 runs 15 residues. CDR1 ENHRY and CDR2 SYGVKD come from the germline V gene. V shed 0 bases and J shed 3 bases, with 11 bases lying between them. This chain's CDR3 is CAISESPQDYTEAFF. The DNA for the CDR3 is TGTGCCATCAGTGAGTCGCCGCAGGATTACACTGAAGCTTTCTTT.

The chain joins TRBV7-6 to TRBJ1-4; no clear D gene. Trimming removed 5 bases from V and 4 bases from J, with 5 bases in between. The germline V gene has CDR1 SGHVS and CDR2 FNYEAQ. The CDR3 is made up of 12 amino acids. This chain's CDR3 is CASSTGNEKLFF. The CDR3 nucleotides are TGTGCCAGCAGCACGGGTAATGAAAAACTGTTTTTT.

V and J are TRBV6-6 and TRBJ1-5, with D possibly being TRBD1 (6 bases). Germline CDR1 and CDR2: MNHNY and SVGAGI (reference sequence). This CDR3 contains 13 residues. V was trimmed by 7 bases and J by 0 bases, leaving 7 bases between them. The CDR3 region has the DNA TGTGCCAGCAACAGGGATAGCAATCAGCCCCAGCATTTT. Amino acid sequence: CASNRDSNQPQHF.

This chain uses TRBV5-6 with TRBJ1-5; 8 bases are shared with TRBD1. The V gene's germline CDR1 is SGHDT and CDR2 YYEEEE. The CDR3 has 15 residues. J gave up 5 bases and V 3 bases, and 7 bases lay outside the gene matches. CDR3 in amino acids: CASSSVDRDDQPQHF. The CDR3 DNA reads as TGTGCCAGCAGCTCCGTGGACAGGGACGATCAGCCCCAGCATTTT.

V is TRBV28 and J is TRBJ1-2; no reliable D call. Deletions cut 3 bases from V and 4 bases from J, with 18 bases between. There are 16 residues in the CDR3. Germline assignment: CDR1 MDHEN and CDR2 SYDVKM. The CDR3, as DNA: TGTGCCAGCAGTTTCTATCTCTTGGCAGGCATCTATGGCTACACCTTC. Protein product: CASSFYLLAGIYGYTF.

V gene TRBV5-1 combines with J gene TRBJ1-5; 10 bases align to TRBD1. V shed 4 bases and J 8 bases; nucleotides not matched to a gene: 6. Looked up from germline, CDR1 is SGHRS and CDR2 is YFSETQ. The CDR3 has 14 amino acids. CDR3 nucleotides: TGCGCCAGCAGCCTGACAGGGGGCGGGGAGCCCCAGCATTTT. Amino acids: CASSLTGGGEPQHF.